The next 16 T cell receptor beta chains were all read from a single sample in a study of OX40 agonist ivuxolimab in advanced cancers. Produced via immunoSEQ multiplex PCR; TCRdb's table is partial and in-frame only. The data hold 80,000 to 95,000 clones, with about 89% observed a single time. The material sequenced was CD4+ or CD8+ T cells sorted from blood, taken in a trial of the OX40 agonist ivuxolimab. The receptors derive from an adult with an advanced solid tumor such as melanoma, head and neck, liver or kidney cancer.

As concerns this clone: At one end the junction does not follow the germline gene, possibly because of a read error. The rearrangement joins TRBV30 to TRBJ2-2; D possibly corresponds to TRBD2 (5 bases). The CDR3 sequence is 14 residues long. CDR1 and CDR2 (germline): GTSNPN, SVGIG (reference sequence). The CDR3 reads CASHRNPNTGELLF. CDR3 bases: TGTGCCTCCCACCGGAACCCGAACACCGGGGAGCTGCTTTTT.

The V call is TRBV10-3, the J call TRBJ2-5; tentatively, D is TRBD1 or TRBD2 (5 bases each). Germline V lookup: CDR1 ENHRY, CDR2 SYGVKD. Trimming left V 4 bases short and J 2 bases short, with 14 bases between. CDR3 length equals 15 residues. The CDR3: CAISVRQGAQETQYF. CDR3 bases: TGTGCCATCAGTGTGAGGCAGGGAGCTCAAGAGACCCAGTACTTC.

This clone was recorded once. The gene calls are TRBV9 and TRBJ2-5; TRBD2 is a possible D gene (6 bases). CDR3 length: 15 residues. CDR1 is SGDLS, CDR2 YYNGEE, per germline. The V end was cut by 3 bases, the J end by 4 bases, with 16 bases between. CDR3 region: CASSAPRGAGETQYF. The CDR3 DNA is TGTGCCAGCAGCGCCCCCCGGGGAGCGGGAGAGACCCAGTACTTC.

The chain joins TRBV27 to TRBJ2-3, with 9 bases matching TRBD2. Germline-derived CDR1 and CDR2 are MNHEY and SMNVEV (reference sequence). The CDR3 is made up of 17 amino acids. The trim removed 2 bases at V and 0 bases at J, leaving 6 bases unmatched. The CDR3 DNA follows: TGTGCCAGCAGTTTAGGAAGGCTAGCGGGAAGCACAGATACGCAGTATTTT. It encodes CASSLGRLAGSTDTQYF.

The rearrangement joins TRBV13 to TRBJ2-5, with 7 bases that match TRBD1. The V and J ends lost 5 bases and 4 bases, in that order; junction bases with no gene match: 4. This CDR3 contains 13 residues. Germline V gene sequence: CDR1 PRHDT, CDR2 FYEKMQ (reference sequence). The CDR3 nucleotides are TGTGCCAGCAGCCCCCGGGACAGAGAGACCCAGTACTTC. It codes for CASSPRDRETQYF.

The J gene is TRBJ2-3, the V gene TRBV6-1; D tentatively fits TRBD1 or TRBD2 (5 bases each). This CDR3 has 14 amino acids. Per the germline V gene, CDR1 is MNHNS and CDR2 is SASEGT. Trimming left V 10 bases short and J 3 bases short, with 17 bases between. For the CDR3, the DNA is TGTGCCACTAAGGTCGGGGCAGGGACAGATACGCAGTATTTT. Protein product: CATKVGAGTDTQYF.

The gene calls are TRBV10-2 and TRBJ2-3; the match to TRBD1 covers 11 bases. V lost 6 bases, J lost 6 bases, and 8 bases stayed unmatched. The CDR3 sequence is 15 residues long. Germline loops: CDR1 WSHSY, CDR2 SAAADI. In DNA, the CDR3 is TGCGCCAGCAGCCCACGGACAGGGGGCCTGGATACGCAGTATTTT. This codes for CASSPRTGGLDTQYF.

This clone was recorded once. The chain uses TRBV28 and TRBJ2-2, with no clear D. The CDR3 is 13 amino acids. Trimming pared 5 bases from V and 3 bases from J, leaving 7 bases between. Germline V lookup: CDR1 MDHEN, CDR2 SYDVKM. CDR3 amino acids: CASSPPYTGELFF. The CDR3 nucleotides are TGTGCCAGCAGTCCCCCCTACACCGGGGAGCTGTTTTTT.

The CDR3 spells CASSLDRIYGYTF. CDR3 DNA: TGTGCCAGCAGCTTGGACCGTATCTATGGCTACACCTTC. The chain recombines TRBV5-8 with TRBJ1-2; D is ambiguous. The CDR3 contains 13 residues. The V gene lost 0 bases and the J gene lost 4 bases, with 7 bases spanning the gap. Germline lookup yields CDR1 SGHTS and CDR2 YDEGEE. The whole variable domain, filled in from reference TRBV5-8 and TRBJ1-2, reads EAGVTQSPTHLIKTRGQQATLRCSPISGHTSVYWYQQALGLGLQFLLWYDEGEERNRGNFPPRFSGRQFPNYSSELNVNALELEDSALYLCASSLDRIYGYTFGSGTRLTVV.

The chain has TRBV7-9 and TRBJ1-1; 7 nucleotides agree with TRBD1. The trim removed 0 bases at V and 3 bases at J, leaving 4 bases unmatched. Germline assignment: CDR1 SEHNR and CDR2 FQNEAQ (reference sequence). This CDR3 has 15 residues. The CDR3 nucleotides read TGTGCCAGCAGCTTAGCAGACAGGGAGGACACTGAAGCTTTCTTT. Its protein is CASSLADREDTEAFF.

The chain couples TRBV27 to TRBJ2-7; 9 bases map to TRBD2. Trimming at V came to 2 bases and at J to 0 bases, leaving 2 bases not matched to a gene. The CDR3 length is 15 residues. CDR1 and CDR2 from the germline V gene are MNHEY and SMNVEV (reference sequence). The CDR3 here is CASSLLAGNSYEQYF. CDR3 bases: TGTGCCAGCAGTTTACTAGCGGGGAACTCCTACGAGCAGTACTTC.

The chain employs TRBV7-3 and TRBJ1-2, with D perhaps TRBD1 (5 bases). CDR1 and CDR2 from the germline V gene are SGHTA and FQGTGA. Trimming took 0 bases from V and 4 from J, leaving 12 bases between them. The CDR3 extends over 15 amino acids. DNA of the CDR3: TGTGCCAGCAGCTTAACAGGGGCAGGATCCTATGGCTACACCTTC. Amino acid sequence: CASSLTGAGSYGYTF.

The V call is TRBV6-4, the J call TRBJ1-1, with 8 bases lining up with TRBD1. This CDR3 is 15 amino acids long. V dropped 4 bases and J dropped 6; count of bases not matched to a gene: 10. Germline loops: CDR1 MRHNA, CDR2 SNTAGT. CDR3 region: CASSVSPGGSSEAFF. CDR3 in DNA: TGTGCCAGCAGTGTTAGTCCAGGGGGCTCTTCTGAAGCTTTCTTT.

This chain uses TRBV7-6 with TRBJ2-7, with D unresolved. The CDR3 spans 13 residues. Germline values: CDR1 SGHVS, CDR2 FNYEAQ. The germline V and J ends were trimmed by 5 bases and 3 bases, with 11 bases remaining between them. The CDR3: CASSQNMGYEQYF. DNA for the CDR3: TGTGCCAGCAGCCAGAATATGGGCTACGAGCAGTACTTC.

This clone was detected a few times. The chain joins TRBV7-9 to TRBJ1-4; D ambiguous. The CDR3 consists of 14 residues. The V end lost 7 bases, the J end lost 4 bases, and 13 bases lay between the germline ends. Germline CDR1 is SEHNR and CDR2 is FQNEAQ (reference sequence). The chain's CDR3 is CASTKTDGNEKLFF. The CDR3 nucleotides read TGTGCCAGCACCAAAACGGACGGTAATGAAAAACTGTTTTTT.

CDR3 protein: CASARKTGDYSGANVLTF. The CDR3 DNA reads as TGCGCCAGCGCTAGAAAGACAGGGGACTACTCTGGGGCCAACGTCCTGACTTTC. The chain uses TRBV5-1 and TRBJ2-6; D possibly corresponds to TRBD1 (8 bases). V lost 7 bases and J 0 bases, leaving 20 bases between the germline ends. The CDR3 has 18 residues. Per germline, CDR1 SGHRS and CDR2 YFSETQ.